The 20 T cell receptor beta chains below were found in one sample sequenced in a study of T-cell reconstitution after alpha-beta-depleted transplantation in children. TCRbeta library preparation incorporated unique molecular identifiers. One entry per CDR3 protein results from TCRdb running MiXCR on the PCR reads. The data hold hundreds of thousands of distinct CDR3 sequences, with around 16% observed a single time. The starting material was PBMCs from the stem cell graft donor, obtained from the stem cell graft. The receptor source for this set is a human donor who donated a stem cell graft to a child with acute myeloid leukemia.

This clonotype was observed a few times. The V call is TRBV5-5, the J call TRBJ2-7; D perhaps matches TRBD1 (5 bases). In germline, CDR1 is SGHKS, CDR2 YYEKEE (reference sequence). The CDR3 contains 15 residues. Trimming took 3 bases from V and 7 from J, leaving 20 bases between them. CDR3 coding DNA: TGTGCCAGCAGCTCTTCCCGTCTGGTTAAGGGGGAGCAGTACTTC. This encodes CASSSSRLVKGEQYF.

The CDR3 region is CASSLGSRNTIYF. CDR3 coding DNA: TGTGCCAGCAGCTTGGGCAGCCGAAACACCATATATTTT. The chain links TRBV7-9 to TRBJ1-3; D is ambiguous. Between the trimmed V and J ends, which lost 3 bases and 5 bases, there was a span of 8 bases. The germline CDR1 and CDR2 sequences are SEHNR and FQNEAQ (reference sequence). The CDR3 is made up of 13 amino acids.

This clonotype came up many times. In DNA, the CDR3 is TGCAGTGCTAGAGATCTAAGGGGACCATACGAGCAGTACGTC. This sequence encodes CSARDLRGPYEQYV. V usage is TRBV20-1 and J usage is TRBJ2-7; D could derive from TRBD1 or TRBD2 (5 bases each). V lost 0 bases to trimming and J lost 4 bases, with 13 bases between them. Germline V gene lookup returns CDR1 DFQATT and CDR2 SNEGSKA (reference sequence). The CDR3 is made up of 14 amino acids.

This clonotype was counted ten times or more. The chain combines TRBV20-1 with TRBJ2-7; D uncertain. V was trimmed by 1 base and J by 5 bases, leaving 6 bases between them. CDR3 size: 11 residues. Germline values: CDR1 DFQATT, CDR2 SNEGSKA (reference sequence). For the CDR3, the DNA is TGCAGTGCTAGAGCGGACCACGAGCAGTACGTC. Translating gives CSARADHEQYV.

In its sample, this clonotype was seen many times. This chain joins TRBV20-1 and TRBJ2-1; tentative D call: TRBD1 (6 bases). This CDR3 is 14 amino acids long. Germline-derived CDR1 and CDR2 are DFQATT and SNEGSKA (reference sequence). Trimming took off 5 bases at V and 2 bases at J, with 13 bases between the two ends. The CDR3 here is CSAQGMSAYNEQFF. The CDR3 DNA reads as TGCAGTGCTCAGGGGATGTCCGCCTACAATGAGCAGTTCTTC.

The sample holds many counts of this clonotype. The chain uses TRBV13 and TRBJ2-7; the D gene is possibly TRBD2 (5 bases). The CDR3 consists of 14 residues. Per germline, CDR1 PRHDT and CDR2 FYEKMQ (reference sequence). Trimming stripped 2 bases from V and 2 bases from J, with 10 bases between. The CDR3: CASSLRGSPYEQYV. DNA for the CDR3: TGTGCCAGCAGCTTACGCGGGTCCCCCTACGAGCAGTACGTC.

This clonotype has more than one count but fewer than ten. The rearrangement joins TRBV6-5 to TRBJ1-2, with D maybe TRBD1 (6 bases). Germline V gene sequence: CDR1 MNHEY, CDR2 SVGAGI. CDR3 length: 16 amino acids. V was trimmed by 6 bases and J by 4 bases, leaving 21 bases between them. The CDR3 bases are TGTGCCAGCAGCCCGCTTAGTGGGGGGCGCTTCTATGGCTACACCTTC. This codes for CASSPLSGGRFYGYTF.

The V call is TRBV28, the J call TRBJ2-5; 9 bases match TRBD2. Looked up from germline, CDR1 is MDHEN and CDR2 is SYDVKM. J lost 2 bases, V lost 4 bases, and 17 bases had no gene match. The CDR3 is made up of 19 amino acids. This CDR3 is CASSSPRERGAQSQETQYF. The CDR3 coding sequence is TGTGCCAGCAGTTCCCCGAGGGAGCGGGGGGCCCAATCTCAAGAGACCCAGTACTTC.

This clonotype was picked up a small number of times. V and J are TRBV4-2 and TRBJ2-1; 8 bases are a match to TRBD2. This CDR3 contains 16 residues. The V and J ends lost 0 bases and 4 bases, in that order; junction bases with no gene match: 5. Per the germline V gene, CDR1 is LGHNA and CDR2 is YNFKEQ. The CDR3 loop is CASSQEWRGAYNEQFF. For the CDR3, the DNA is TGTGCCAGCAGCCAAGAATGGCGGGGGGCGTACAATGAGCAGTTCTTC.

About this clonotype itself: A single base separates this from a much larger clone, so it may be a read error. The chain combines TRBV24-1 with TRBJ2-1; 10 nucleotides align to TRBD1. The CDR3 sequence is 15 residues long. The V gene's germline CDR1 is KGHDR and CDR2 SFDVKD. CDR3 residues: CATSEPTGGRDDQFF. The CDR3 coding sequence is TGTGCCACCAGTGAGCCGACAGGGGGCCGGGATGACCAGTTCTTC.

This clonotype was seen many times. This chain joins TRBV12-5 and TRBJ2-3; no reliable D call. This CDR3 region has 16 residues. The germline V and J ends were trimmed by 6 bases and 3 bases, with 19 bases remaining between them. Germline loops: CDR1 LGHNT, CDR2 FRNRAP. CDR3 coding DNA: TGTGCTAGTGGCCTTCGACAAGGCAGGACGACAGATACGCAGTATTTT. It specifies CASGLRQGRTTDTQYF.

This clonotype has at least ten counts. The genes are TRBV6-1 and TRBJ1-5; no definite D call. The CDR3 is 12 residues long. V lost 4 bases and J lost 7, with 8 bases in between. Germline values: CDR1 MNHNS, CDR2 SASEGT. The CDR3 region is CASSVGDQPQHF. CDR3 bases: TGTGCCAGCAGTGTTGGAGACCAGCCCCAGCATTTT.

This clonotype has more than one count but fewer than ten. This chain joins TRBV29-1 and TRBJ1-1; 7 bases map to TRBD1. Germline CDR1 and CDR2: SQVTM and ANQGSEA. The length of the CDR3 is 13 residues. V shed 4 bases and J 4 bases; nucleotides not matched to a gene: 6. The CDR3 protein is CSVARAGGTEAFF. CDR3 DNA sequence: TGCAGCGTTGCTCGGGCAGGGGGCACTGAAGCTTTCTTT.

Ten or more counts support this clonotype. The chain is built from TRBV6-1 and TRBJ1-5; no firm D call. The CDR3 is 15 amino acids. V shed 5 bases and J shed 3 bases, with 14 bases lying between them. Germline CDR1 MNHNS, CDR2 SASEGT. This CDR3 reads CASSQGRTFNQPQHF. The CDR3 DNA is TGTGCCAGCAGTCAAGGACGGACCTTCAATCAGCCCCAGCATTTT.

The V and J genes are TRBV4-1 and TRBJ2-7; 10 bases agree with TRBD2. The CDR3 has 14 residues. The germline CDR1 and CDR2 sequences are MGHRA and YSYEKL. V lost 4 bases and J lost 5; bases outside the gene matches: 5. The CDR3 here is CASSPTSGRDEQYF. CDR3 coding DNA: TGCGCCAGCAGCCCGACTAGCGGGCGGGACGAGCAGTACTTC.

This clonotype was found a few times. This chain connects TRBV10-3 to TRBJ2-5; tentatively, D is TRBD1 (5 bases). V gave up 5 bases and J gave up 1 base, with 11 bases separating them. This CDR3 comprises 14 residues. Per germline, CDR1 ENHRY and CDR2 SYGVKD. The CDR3 is CAISSLQVQETQYF. DNA of the CDR3: TGTGCCATCAGTTCCCTACAGGTCCAAGAGACCCAGTACTTC.

This clonotype was recorded many times. The genes are TRBV29-1 and TRBJ1-1; D remains ambiguous. This CDR3 has 15 amino acids. Germline CDR1 reads SQVTM; CDR2 reads ANQGSEA. The V gene lost 0 bases and the J gene lost 7 bases, with 18 bases spanning the gap. The CDR3: CSVEELGSSRNEAFF. The CDR3 DNA sequence: TGCAGCGTTGAAGAACTTGGGTCGAGTCGGAATGAAGCTTTCTTT.

Many counts were recorded for this clonotype. The chain couples TRBV10-2 to TRBJ1-3; maybe TRBD1 (5 bases). V gave up 6 bases and J gave up 4 bases, with 10 bases separating them. The CDR3 length is 13 residues. CDR1 and CDR2 from the germline V gene are WSHSY and SAAADI. The CDR3 DNA sequence: TGCGCCAGCAGCCCTGGGGCCGGAAACACCATATATTTT. Translation gives CASSPGAGNTIYF.

This clonotype has at least ten counts. This rearrangement joins TRBV29-1 to TRBJ1-1; weak D call: TRBD1 (5 bases). This CDR3 spans 12 amino acids. The germline V and J ends were trimmed by 1 base and 8 bases, with 11 bases remaining between them. The germline gives CDR1 SQVTM, CDR2 ANQGSEA. The CDR3 region has the DNA TGCAGCGTTGAAGCGGACATAATGGAAGCTTTCTTT. Residues: CSVEADIMEAFF.

This clonotype was seen ten or more times. The chain combines TRBV7-2 with TRBJ2-7; D call uncertain. Looked up from germline, CDR1 is SGHTA and CDR2 is FQGNSA. The CDR3 runs 12 residues. Trimming took off 2 bases at V and 6 bases at J, with 8 bases between the two ends. CDR3: CASSLIGLEQYF. The CDR3 DNA reads as TGTGCCAGCAGCTTAATAGGGCTCGAGCAGTACTTC.